This T cell receptor beta chain was identified during a study of human T cells and chemical hapten exposure. Study background: Slight volume differences across pooled libraries mainly accounted for varying per-sample TCR yields.

This clonotype showed up many times. Between the trimmed V and J ends, which lost 4 bases and 2 bases, there was a span of 14 bases. The CDR3 extends over 15 amino acids. The time point here: patch test 3, about 24 weeks after DPC sensitization. The treatment is: therapeutic diphenylcyclopropenone sensitization with weekly scalp DPC. Each CDR3 protein is one row after TCRdb ran MiXCR on the RACE reads. This sample has 70,000 or so distinct CDR3 sequences, with around 10% found just once. The TCR was taken from a woman between 50 and 59 years old with alopecia areata. Some clones in this sample may be carry-over from other donors' samples. The chain has TRBV12-3 or TRBV12-4 and TRBJ1-2, with D hard to call. The sequencing used whole blood, collected in connection with sensitization to the hapten diphenylcyclopropenone (DPC). The CDR3 DNA reads as TGTGCCAGCAGTTCCCTAGTATGGGAAAACTATGGCTACACCTTC. Translated: CASSSLVWENYGYTF.